This T cell receptor (beta chain) came from a study of somatic mutations in cytotoxic T cells in rheumatoid arthritis (dated by TCRdb to 2016 to 2017). About the study as a whole: Some V beta antibody-stained T-cell populations were flow-sorted on a FACSAria II or Sony SH800 at nearly 100% purity, and sorted V beta1+ cells also underwent TCRB sequencing. Whether expanded CD8+ T-cell clones in untreated, newly diagnosed rheumatoid arthritis carry somatic mutations was the study question, and clonality was characterized with TCRB deep sequencing. Median age was essentially the same in the patient group and the control group. TCRB deep sequencing covered approximately 69 patients with rheumatoid arthritis along with around 22 healthy controls.

Genomic DNA underwent TCRB CDR3 sequencing using the immunoSEQ assay. Processing in the source paper ran as follows. Only productive TCRB rearrangements were included in the analyses. A clone was defined by a unique TCRB CDR3 sequence, and clonality was computed as a productive clonality index based on Shannon entropy. The template counts of each clone relative to the total templates per sample were used to calculate repertoire overlap between two samples. A correlation with a Spearman r of roughly 0.66 was found between V-gene usage by flow cytometry and V-gene usage by TCRB sequencing. TCRdb's version of the immuneACCESS table is confined to in-frame rearrangements and falls short of the full clone set. An unresolved V gene accounts for under half of the shortfall where checked; the remainder is of unknown origin. From that table come the V and J calls and clone size; the DNA was used to work out D and trimming. In this sample the table shows 15,000 to 20,000 clones, approximately 69% of which occur a single time. The ten largest clones represent about 5.7% of the sample.

Buffy coats from about 20 blood donors served as healthy controls, a group that was over 45% female with a median age of approximately 50 years (range roughly 20-75). On an AutoMACS, CD4+ and CD8+ cells were isolated via positive magnetic bead selection, and their purity was verified by flow cytometry. Ficoll-Paque PLUS density gradient separation was used to isolate peripheral blood mononuclear cells. DNA was extracted from CD4-enriched, CD8-enriched or PBMC samples with Nucleospin Tissue or Tissue XS kits and quantified with a Qubit 2.0 fluorometer. On this clone itself: Its specific antigen is unknown. The input lacks base qualities; no much larger clone sits a single base away.

What the authors observed across the whole study: No adjustment for multiple comparisons was made for the slight TRBV07 underrepresentation in patients. In about an eighth of the roughly 60 patients the largest CD8+ clone exceeded 20% of CD8+ cells, and several identical CD8+ TCRB sequences were shared between blood and synovial fluid. CD8+ T-cell clonality did not differ significantly between rheumatoid arthritis patients and age-matched healthy controls. An increase of CD8+ clonality with age was seen in patients (Spearman r ≈ 0.46) but not in healthy controls. The expanded CD8+ clones had unknown antigen targets, and not appearing in virus-specific databases did not rule out that they were virus-specific.

The germline V gene sets CDR1 to SGHTS and CDR2 to YDEGEE. CDR3 length: 15 amino acids, cysteine to phenylalanine. The CDR3 DNA has 45 bases and is translated from base 1. At the junction V is shortened by 6 bases and J by 1 base, with 17 bases in between. This sequence was found in a man aged 60 to 69 in good health. Source material: CD8+ T cells sorted from blood. The chain is assembled from TRBV5-8 and TRBJ2-7; TRBD1 could be the D gene, as 8 bases match. CDR3 loop: CASTWGGQVSYEQYF. The nucleotide sequence reads TGTGCCAGCACCTGGGGGGGACAGGTATCCTACGAGCAGTACTTC.